Presented here are 30 T cell receptor beta chains from one specimen sequenced in a study of blood T cell repertoires in COVID-19. Sequencing was performed with immunoSEQ multiplex PCR; in TCRdb, only in-frame clones are kept and a portion is missing. Found here are a few hundred thousand clones, about 90% of them singletons; the top ten hold approximately 2.5%. The sequenced sample was peripheral blood. These receptors came from a person aged 18 to 30 with COVID-19, enrolled during active disease.

The V gene is TRBV7-9, the J gene TRBJ1-2; D gene uncertain. Germline loops: CDR1 SEHNR, CDR2 FQNEAQ (reference sequence). The CDR3 is made up of 14 amino acids. V was trimmed by 1 base and J by 4 bases, leaving 10 bases between them. For the CDR3, the DNA is TGTGCCAGCAGCTTAGGAGGCCCGGGCTATGGCTACACCTTC. This codes for CASSLGGPGYGYTF.

V and J are TRBV6-5 and TRBJ1-3; a possible D gene is TRBD1 (6 bases). The CDR3 is made up of 16 amino acids. Germline lookup yields CDR1 MNHEY and CDR2 SVGAGI. V was shortened by 2 bases and J by 2 bases, with 13 bases between the two germline ends. CDR3 bases: TGTGCCAGCAGTTACGAGGGACCAGGGGCTGGAAACACCATATATTTT. Protein product: CASSYEGPGAGNTIYF.

This clone has just one count. The chain employs TRBV7-2 and TRBJ2-1; 9 bases map to TRBD1. The CDR3 covers 16 residues. Germline CDR1 SGHTA, CDR2 FQGNSA. V was pared by 0 bases and J by 8 bases, with 8 bases of the junction left unmatched. Written as DNA, the CDR3 is TGTGCCAGCAGCTTAGCTGGACAGGGGAGGTTCGATGAGCAGTTCTTC. It translates to CASSLAGQGRFDEQFF.

The chain joins TRBV5-5 to TRBJ1-1; D gene ambiguous. Trimming shortened V by 1 base and J by 4 bases, and 14 bases separated the two germline ends. Looked up from germline, CDR1 is SGHKS and CDR2 is YYEKEE (reference sequence). The CDR3 extends over 15 amino acids. The CDR3: CASSLSGGYGTEAFF. The CDR3 DNA follows: TGTGCCAGCAGCTTGAGTGGAGGGTACGGCACTGAAGCTTTCTTT.

This clone was observed a single time. This rearrangement joins TRBV5-1 to TRBJ2-3; 14 positions agree with TRBD2. Germline trimming cut 0 bases from V and 3 bases from J; bases unmatched to any gene: 0. The germline V gene encodes CDR1 SGHRS and CDR2 YFSETQ. The CDR3 has 16 residues. The CDR3 nucleotides are TGCGCCAGCAGCTTGGGACTAGCGGGAGGGACAGATACGCAGTATTTT. It yields the protein CASSLGLAGGTDTQYF.

This chain uses TRBV20-1 with TRBJ2-3, with a possible D match to TRBD2 (5 bases). The CDR3 sequence is 14 residues long. Germline V gene lookup returns CDR1 DFQATT and CDR2 SNEGSKA (reference sequence). V was pared by 3 bases and J by 1 base, with 11 bases between. The CDR3, as DNA: TGCAGTGCTAGTATGCCAGCGGGCACAGATACGCAGTATTTT. Amino acids: CSASMPAGTDTQYF.

This sequence joins TRBV7-2 and TRBJ2-2; weak D call: TRBD2 (5 bases). V was trimmed by 5 bases and J by 6 bases, leaving 19 bases between them. Germline-derived CDR1 and CDR2 are SGHTA and FQGNSA. The CDR3 is 16 residues long. CDR3 region: CASSPQAGLEAGELFF. In DNA form, the CDR3 reads TGTGCCAGCAGCCCGCAAGCAGGTCTGGAGGCCGGGGAGCTGTTTTTT.

CDR3 region: CAISDSGLAGVYEQFF. The CDR3 DNA follows: TGTGCCATCAGTGATTCGGGACTAGCGGGAGTATATGAGCAGTTCTTC. The chain recombines TRBV10-3 with TRBJ2-1; 14 nucleotides match TRBD2. Germline V gene data show CDR1 as ENHRY and CDR2 as SYGVKD. The CDR3 runs 16 residues. V lost 3 bases, J lost 8 bases, and 6 bases stayed unmatched.

This clone has a single count. The chain links TRBV4-2 to TRBJ2-3, with 14 bases lining up with TRBD2. J lost 6 bases, V lost 4 bases, and 9 bases had no gene match. Germline V gene data show CDR1 as LGHNA and CDR2 as YNFKEQ. There are 17 residues in the CDR3. As DNA, the CDR3 is TGTGCCAGCAGCCCCCGACTAGCGGGAGGGCCTCGGGATACGCAGTATTTT. As protein: CASSPRLAGGPRDTQYF.

CDR3 sequence reads: CASGQAKGREQYF. The DNA of the CDR3 is TGTGCCAGCGGGCAGGCAAAGGGGAGGGAGCAGTACTTC. V is TRBV27 and J is TRBJ2-7; TRBD2 is a possible D gene (6 bases). There are 13 residues in the CDR3. Germline V gene sequence: CDR1 MNHEY, CDR2 SMNVEV (reference sequence). Trimming took 8 bases from V and 7 from J, leaving 18 bases between them.

The rearrangement links TRBV9 to TRBJ2-6; D remains unclear. Germline V CDR1 and CDR2: SGDLS, YYNGEE. CDR3 length: 15 amino acids. Trimming shortened V by 0 bases and J by 3 bases, and 7 bases separated the two germline ends. The CDR3 here is CASSVESSGANVLTF. For the CDR3, the DNA is TGTGCCAGCAGCGTAGAATCGAGTGGGGCCAACGTCCTGACTTTC.

The table lists this clone with a count of one. The rearrangement joins TRBV3-1 (or the pseudogene TRBV3-2) to TRBJ2-2; no reliable D call. The germline V and J ends were trimmed by 3 bases and 0 bases, with 8 bases remaining between them. The CDR3 is 15 residues long. The germline V gene encodes CDR1 LGHDT and CDR2 YNNKEL (reference sequence). CDR3 sequence: CASSQRLANTGELFF. The CDR3 nucleotides read TGTGCCAGCAGCCAGAGGCTAGCGAACACCGGGGAGCTGTTTTTT.

This clone has a single count. The gene calls are TRBV15 and TRBJ2-3; 12 bases agree with TRBD2. The junction had 7 bases not matched to a gene; V was cut back by 8 bases and J by 7 bases. Looked up from germline, CDR1 is LNHNV and CDR2 is YYDKDF (reference sequence). The CDR3 has 14 amino acids. The CDR3 sequence is CATGSTSGSNTQYF. The CDR3 DNA is TGTGCCACCGGTTCGACTAGCGGGAGTAATACGCAGTATTTT.

The J gene is TRBJ2-7, the V gene TRBV13; 10 bases align to TRBD2. Looked up from germline, CDR1 is PRHDT and CDR2 is FYEKMQ (reference sequence). CDR3 size: 14 residues. J gave up 4 bases and V 1 base, and 1 base lay outside the gene matches. DNA for the CDR3: TGTGCCAGCAGCTTAGTACTAGCGGGGTACGAGCAGTACTTC. It specifies CASSLVLAGYEQYF.

The chain uses TRBV7-5 and TRBJ2-7; the table's D gene call, TRBD2, was not cross checked with the DNA. TRBV7-5 counts as a pseudogene. The CDR3 loop spans 15 amino acids. The CDR3 protein is CARKTGLSPPGEQYF. The CDR3 bases are TGTGCCAGAAAGACGGGACTATCCCCCCCGGGCGAGCAGTACTTC.

This clone has just a few counts. The chain employs TRBV5-1 and TRBJ1-4; 9 positions agree with TRBD1. The CDR3 sequence is 17 residues long. Germline trimming cut 4 bases from V and 1 base from J; bases unmatched to any gene: 8. Germline V gene lookup returns CDR1 SGHRS and CDR2 YFSETQ. The DNA of the CDR3 is TGCGCCAGCAGCATGGGGACAGGGAGTTTAACTAATGAAAAACTGTTTTTT. Translated: CASSMGTGSLTNEKLFF.

The J gene is TRBJ1-3, the V gene TRBV7-8; TRBD1 is a possible D gene (5 bases). Trimming took off 5 bases at V and 0 bases at J, with 14 bases between the two ends. The CDR3 length is 16 residues. The germline V gene encodes CDR1 SGHVS and CDR2 FQNEAQ. The CDR3 DNA sequence: TGTGCCAGCAGCCGAGACCTAAGGGGCTCTGGAAACACCATATATTTT. It translates to CASSRDLRGSGNTIYF.

This clone is a singleton in its sample. This chain uses TRBV3-1 (or the pseudogene TRBV3-2) with TRBJ1-1; perhaps TRBD1 as D (5 bases). The CDR3 is made up of 18 amino acids. Germline-derived CDR1 and CDR2 are LGHDT and YNNKEL (reference sequence). The ends were cut back, 6 bases at V and 1 base at J, with 24 bases in the middle. The CDR3 reads CASSLQTAWGVQNTEAFF. In DNA, the CDR3 is TGTGCCAGCAGTCTCCAGACAGCCTGGGGGGTTCAGAACACTGAAGCTTTCTTT.

The genes are TRBV4-3 and TRBJ2-7; D is undetermined. CDR3 size: 15 residues. Germline-derived CDR1 and CDR2 are LGHNA and YSLEER. Trimming stripped 4 bases from V and 6 bases from J, with 19 bases between. This chain's CDR3 is CASSLAWSSIAEQYF. The DNA for the CDR3 is TGCGCCAGCAGCCTCGCTTGGTCGAGCATCGCCGAGCAGTACTTC.

The CDR3 here is CASSTGDRGLPYEQYF. The CDR3 nucleotides are TGTGCCAGTAGTACCGGAGACAGGGGGCTTCCCTACGAGCAGTACTTC. V is TRBV19 and J is TRBJ2-7; TRBD1 matches 10 bases. CDR1 is LNHDA and CDR2 is SQIVND in the germline V gene (reference sequence). Losses at the gene ends were 4 bases for V and 2 bases for J; bases not matched to a gene: 8. This CDR3 is 16 amino acids long.

The chain has TRBV27 and TRBJ1-2; D might be TRBD1 (6 bases). Per the germline V gene, CDR1 is MNHEY and CDR2 is SMNVEV (reference sequence). V was pared by 1 base and J by 6 bases, with 12 bases between. The CDR3 spans 14 residues. Here the CDR3 reads CASSLYLDSDGYTF. For the CDR3, the DNA is TGTGCCAGCAGTTTATATTTGGACAGCGATGGCTACACCTTC.

The V and J genes are TRBV29-1 and TRBJ2-5; TRBD2 is a possible D gene (6 bases). Germline V gene data show CDR1 as SQVTM and CDR2 as ANQGSEA. Between the trimmed V and J ends, which lost 0 bases and 2 bases, there was a span of 10 bases. The CDR3 covers 14 residues. CDR3 loop: CSVEDLGGQETQYF. CDR3 bases: TGCAGCGTTGAAGATCTTGGGGGGCAAGAGACCCAGTACTTC.

The chain couples TRBV3-1 (or the pseudogene TRBV3-2) to TRBJ2-7; 9 bases match TRBD1. The CDR3 sequence is 16 residues long. V was clipped by 0 bases and J by 5 bases; unmatched bases: 8. Germline V gene lookup returns CDR1 LGHDT and CDR2 YNNKEL (reference sequence). CDR3 sequence reads: CASSQDSGQGLDEQYF. The CDR3 bases are TGTGCCAGCAGCCAAGATTCGGGACAGGGATTGGACGAGCAGTACTTC.

This CDR3 reads CASSLGTSGRILEQFF. The CDR3 DNA is TGTGCCAGCAGCTTAGGAACTAGCGGGAGGATCCTTGAGCAGTTCTTC. This chain links TRBV7-6 with TRBJ2-1; the match to TRBD2 covers 12 bases. CDR1 and CDR2 (germline): SGHVS, FNYEAQ. Trimming cost V 1 base and J 9 bases; bases outside gene matches: 7. The CDR3 runs 16 residues.

V usage is TRBV19 and J usage is TRBJ1-2; 9 nucleotides line up with TRBD1. Germline CDR1 reads LNHDA; CDR2 reads SQIVND (reference sequence). J was trimmed by 3 bases and V by 7 bases; bases with no gene match: 9. CDR3 length: 15 residues. CDR3 coding DNA: TGTGCCAGTAACCCGGACAGGGGATGGGACTATGGCTACACCTTC. This gives the protein CASNPDRGWDYGYTF. Filled out from reference TRBV19 and TRBJ1-2, the complete variable domain reads DGGITQSPKYLFRKEGQNVTLSCEQNLNHDAMYWYRQDPGQGLRLIYYSQIVNDFQKGDIAEGYSVSREKKESFPLTVTSAQKNPTAFYLCASNPDRGWDYGYTFGSGTRLTVV.

This chain connects TRBV27 to TRBJ2-7, with D unresolved. V was clipped by 3 bases and J by 3 bases, with 6 bases between them. Germline-derived CDR1 and CDR2 are MNHEY and SMNVEV (reference sequence). The CDR3 is 12 residues long. The CDR3 DNA follows: TGTGCCAGCAGTTTCCGACTCTACGAGCAGTACTTC. This translates into CASSFRLYEQYF.

DNA for the CDR3: TGTGCCAGCAGCCCCCAGGGAAACACCATATATTTT. It codes for CASSPQGNTIYF. The gene calls are TRBV7-6 and TRBJ1-3; no clear D gene. The V end was cut by 5 bases, the J end by 4 bases, with 6 bases between. Germline loops: CDR1 SGHVS, CDR2 FNYEAQ. The CDR3 totals 12 residues.

The chain carries TRBV11-2 and TRBJ2-7; 7 bases match TRBD2. The germline V gene has CDR1 SGHAT and CDR2 FQNNGV. The CDR3 has 12 residues. V lost 6 bases, J lost 5 bases, and 4 bases stayed unmatched. As DNA, the CDR3 is TGTGCCAGCAGGGGAGGGGCTCACGAGCAGTACTTC. Translated: CASRGGAHEQYF.

The V and J genes are TRBV7-4 and TRBJ2-7; 7 bases line up with TRBD1. This CDR3 spans 16 amino acids. The ends lost 1 base at V and 3 bases at J; junction bases unmatched: 9. Germline loops: CDR1 SGHVT, CDR2 SQSDAQ. For the CDR3, the DNA is TGTGCCAGCAGCTTAGGATGGCAAGGGGGCTACTACGAGCAGTACTTC. This sequence encodes CASSLGWQGGYYEQYF.

The genes are TRBV7-9 and TRBJ1-2; 9 nucleotides match TRBD1. There are 15 residues in the CDR3. The trim removed 2 bases at V and 6 bases at J, leaving 7 bases unmatched. Germline V CDR1 and CDR2: SEHNR, FQNEAQ (reference sequence). The CDR3 region has the DNA TGTGCCAGCAGCTTATCCCGGGACAGGGTGGATGGCTACACCTTC. It specifies CASSLSRDRVDGYTF.